A single sample gave rise to the 10 T cell receptor beta chains below, sequenced in a study of blood T cell repertoires in COVID-19. TCRdb's copy holds only in-frame clones and misses some; the assay was immunoSEQ multiplex PCR. The profile covers just over 150,000 clones, with 82% appearing a single time and approximately 6.8% taken by the ten largest. Source material: peripheral blood. Receptors originate from a woman aged 40 to 55 with COVID-19, enrolled during active disease.

The chain uses TRBV5-4 and TRBJ2-1; 7 nucleotides agree with TRBD2. The CDR3 loop spans 17 amino acids. In germline, CDR1 is SGHNT, CDR2 YYREEE (reference sequence). J gave up 4 bases and V 3 bases, and 13 bases lay outside the gene matches. CDR3 loop: CASSSRGSGYAYNEQFF. CDR3 in DNA: TGTGCCAGCAGCTCCCGGGGTAGCGGGTACGCTTACAATGAGCAGTTCTTC. Supplemented by reference TRBV5-4 and TRBJ2-1, the full variable domain reads ETGVTQSPTHLIKTRGQQVTLRCSSQSGHNTVSWYQQALGQGPQFIFQYYREEENGRGNFPPRFSGLQFPNYSSELNVNALELDDSALYLCASSSRGSGYAYNEQFFGPGTRLTVL.

This rearrangement joins TRBV2 to TRBJ2-5; 8 bases are shared with TRBD1. J was trimmed by 3 bases and V by 8 bases; bases with no gene match: 5. CDR3 length: 13 amino acids. Germline V gene data show CDR1 as SNHLY and CDR2 as FYNNEI. Here the CDR3 DNA reads TGTGCCAGCGGAGGGACAGGCAAAGAGACCCAGTACTTC. Residues: CASGGTGKETQYF.

The rearrangement joins TRBV19 to TRBJ1-5; a possible D gene is TRBD1 (5 bases). CDR3 length: 13 amino acids. V lost 4 bases to trimming and J lost 5 bases, with 9 bases between them. Germline CDR1 is LNHDA and CDR2 is SQIVND (reference sequence). The CDR3 reads CASSKQADQPQHF. For the CDR3, the DNA is TGTGCCAGTAGTAAACAGGCGGATCAGCCCCAGCATTTT.

The chain carries TRBV19 and TRBJ2-7; 11 bases map to TRBD1. The length of the CDR3 is 13 residues. Trimming at V came to 8 bases and at J to 3 bases, leaving 3 bases not matched to a gene. CDR1 and CDR2 (germline): LNHDA, SQIVND (reference sequence). In DNA, the CDR3 is TGTGCCAGTGGGGGGACAGGGGGCTACGAGCAGTACTTC. Translation gives CASGGTGGYEQYF. Based on the CDR3 plus reference TRBV19 and TRBJ2-7, the full variable domain is DGGITQSPKYLFRKEGQNVTLSCEQNLNHDAMYWYRQDPGQGLRLIYYSQIVNDFQKGDIAEGYSVSREKKESFPLTVTSAQKNPTAFYLCASGGTGGYEQYFGPGTRLTVT.

This clone was counted only a few times. V and J are TRBV11-3 and TRBJ2-7, with a tentative D call TRBD1 (5 bases). The V gene lost 2 bases and the J gene lost 4 bases, with 9 bases spanning the gap. The CDR3 length is 13 residues. Germline V gene sequence: CDR1 SGHNT, CDR2 YENEEA. CDR3 DNA: TGTGCCAGCAGCTTAATGCAGGGATACGAGCAGTACTTC. Encoded protein: CASSLMQGYEQYF.

This sequence joins TRBV29-1 and TRBJ2-7, with TRBD2 identical over 11 bases. Trimming took 4 bases from V and 4 from J; bases not matched to a gene: 12. Germline CDR1 reads SQVTM; CDR2 reads ANQGSEA. The CDR3 is made up of 16 amino acids. The chain's CDR3 is CSVGSSGRSMVYEQYF. CDR3 bases: TGCAGCGTTGGATCTAGCGGGAGGAGTATGGTTTACGAGCAGTACTTC.

The CDR3 sequence is CASSTLATSTDTQYF. CDR3 DNA sequence: TGTGCCAGCTCAACCCTAGCGACTAGCACAGATACGCAGTATTTT. The J gene is TRBJ2-3, the V gene TRBV18, with D possibly matching TRBD2 (6 bases). Germline assignment: CDR1 KGHSH and CDR2 LQKENI. V was clipped by 5 bases and J by 0 bases, with 12 bases between them. The CDR3 contains 15 residues.

The chain carries TRBV4-1 and TRBJ2-1; 8 bases align to TRBD1. V trimming: 1 base; J trimming: 8 bases; junction bases outside the gene matches: 4. The CDR3 is made up of 14 amino acids. Germline CDR1 and CDR2: MGHRA and YSYEKL. The CDR3 here is CASSQGQGADEQFF. The CDR3, as DNA: TGCGCCAGCAGCCAAGGTCAGGGGGCGGATGAGCAGTTCTTC.

This clone was picked up a small number of times. CDR3 residues: CASSLGASGGAGGTQYF. The CDR3 region has the DNA TGTGCCAGCAGCTTAGGTGCCTCAGGGGGCGCCGGAGGGACCCAGTACTTC. The rearrangement uses TRBV11-3 and TRBJ2-5; the match to TRBD1 covers 8 bases. V was clipped by 1 base and J by 7 bases; unmatched bases: 14. In germline, CDR1 is SGHNT, CDR2 YENEEA. This CDR3 is built from 17 residues. The entire variable domain, with the rest obtained from reference TRBV11-3 and TRBJ2-5, is as follows: EAGVVQSPRYKIIEKKQPVAFWCNPISGHNTLYWYLQNLGQGPELLIRYENEEAVDDSQLPKDRFSAERLKGVDSTLKIQPAELGDSAVYLCASSLGASGGAGGTQYFGPGTRLLVL.

The V and J genes are TRBV5-1 and TRBJ2-5, with 7 bases fitting TRBD2. With 0 bases clipped from V and 6 bases from J, the junction kept 5 bases outside the gene matches. Germline assignment: CDR1 SGHRS and CDR2 YFSETQ. This CDR3 is 14 amino acids long. CDR3 in amino acids: CASSLAAGDKTQYF. CDR3 coding DNA: TGCGCCAGCAGCTTGGCTGCGGGAGATAAGACCCAGTACTTC.